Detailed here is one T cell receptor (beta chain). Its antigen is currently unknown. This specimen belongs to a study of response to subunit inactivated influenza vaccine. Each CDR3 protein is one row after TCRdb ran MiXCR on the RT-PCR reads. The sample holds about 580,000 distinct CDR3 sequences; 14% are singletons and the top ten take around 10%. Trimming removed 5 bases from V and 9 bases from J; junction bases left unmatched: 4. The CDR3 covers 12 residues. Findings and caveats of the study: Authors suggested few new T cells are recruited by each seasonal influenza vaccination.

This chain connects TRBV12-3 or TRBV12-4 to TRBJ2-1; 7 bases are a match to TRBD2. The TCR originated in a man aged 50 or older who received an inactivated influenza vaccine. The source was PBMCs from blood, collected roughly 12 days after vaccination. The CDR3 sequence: CASSRTGGEQFF. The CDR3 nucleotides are TGTGCCAGCAGTCGGACGGGAGGTGAGCAGTTCTTC.